A single sample is the source of the 15 T cell receptor beta chains below, sequenced in a study of cytomegalovirus exposure and HLA in healthy donors. PCR involved 60 Vbeta and 13 Jbeta primers. Libraries were prepared by immunoSEQ multiplex PCR; TCRdb keeps only in-frame clonotypes and omits some of them. The sample has some 110,000 clones, more than 75% seen once; the top ten hold roughly 3.5%. Sequencing was carried out using PBMCs. These receptors were collected from a middle-aged man in good health and CMV-seronegative.

This clone was counted only a few times. The V and J genes are TRBV28 and TRBJ2-7; 10 bases are a match to TRBD1. V was pared by 5 bases and J by 3 bases, with 4 bases of the junction left unmatched. Germline assignment: CDR1 MDHEN and CDR2 SYDVKM. This CDR3 comprises 14 residues. For the CDR3, the DNA is TGTGCCAGCAGTCCTTGGGACAGGGGCTACGAGCAGTACTTC. This codes for CASSPWDRGYEQYF.

The V gene is TRBV11-1, the J gene TRBJ2-1, with 9 bases aligning to TRBD1. The J segment lost 6 bases and the V segment lost 5 bases, leaving 14 bases of the junction unmatched. The germline gives CDR1 SGHAT, CDR2 FQDESV (reference sequence). The CDR3 has 17 residues. The chain's CDR3 is CASSPGTGRRPSNEQFF. As DNA, the CDR3 is TGTGCCAGCAGCCCCGGGACAGGGAGACGGCCAAGCAATGAGCAGTTCTTC.

The genes are TRBV5-5 and TRBJ2-2, with 7 bases fitting TRBD1. The V gene end was trimmed by 4 bases and the J gene end by 0 bases; junction bases not matched to a gene: 3. This CDR3 has 15 residues. Per the germline V gene, CDR1 is SGHKS and CDR2 is YYEKEE (reference sequence). CDR3 residues: CASSIGTANTGELFF. The CDR3 region has the DNA TGTGCCAGCAGCATTGGGACAGCGAACACCGGGGAGCTGTTTTTT.

Only a few counts were recorded for this clone. The genes are TRBV4-1 and TRBJ2-7; 7 nucleotides agree with TRBD1. The CDR3 length is 14 residues. Germline V lookup: CDR1 MGHRA, CDR2 YSYEKL. V shed 2 bases and J 2 bases; nucleotides not matched to a gene: 3. CDR3 DNA: TGCGCCAGCAGCCAATCCGGGACAGCCTACGAGCAGTACTTC. Translation gives CASSQSGTAYEQYF.

The CDR3 bases are TGTGCCAGCGGTCCGGGACAGGGCGGTAAGCAGTACTTC. Its translation: CASGPGQGGKQYF. The rearrangement joins TRBV28 to TRBJ2-7, with 9 positions matching TRBD1. Germline CDR1 and CDR2: MDHEN and SYDVKM. J was trimmed by 8 bases and V by 8 bases; bases with no gene match: 10. CDR3 length: 13 amino acids.

This clone was recorded once. The rearrangement uses TRBV19 and TRBJ1-3; D gene uncertain. Germline V gene sequence: CDR1 LNHDA, CDR2 SQIVND (reference sequence). This CDR3 is 14 amino acids long. V was pared by 9 bases and J by 0 bases, with 12 bases between. The CDR3 bases are TGTGCCAGCACCTCATCCGGCTCTGGAAACACCATATATTTT. Protein product: CASTSSGSGNTIYF.

V and J are TRBV4-3 and TRBJ1-5, with D perhaps matching TRBD1 (5 bases). This CDR3 is 15 amino acids long. The V end lost 0 bases, the J end lost 7 bases, and 13 bases lay between the germline ends. Germline V gene sequence: CDR1 LGHNA, CDR2 YSLEER. The CDR3 loop reads CASSQERGGVQPQHF. The CDR3 coding sequence is TGCGCCAGCAGCCAAGAACGGGGCGGGGTCCAGCCCCAGCATTTT.

J is TRBJ1-1 and V is TRBV2; D unclear. The CDR3 spans 13 residues. Trimming took 4 bases from V and 4 from J, leaving 10 bases between them. CDR1 is SNHLY and CDR2 is FYNNEI in the germline V gene. The CDR3 DNA follows: TGTGCCAGCAGTGCAGAGGTTGGCACTGAAGCTTTCTTT. Residues: CASSAEVGTEAFF. Together with reference TRBV2 and TRBJ1-1, the CDR3 gives the full variable domain: EPEVTQTPSHQVTQMGQEVILRCVPISNHLYFYWYRQILGQKVEFLVSFYNNEISEKSEIFDDQFSVERPDGSNFTLKIRSTKLEDSAMYFCASSAEVGTEAFFGQGTRLTVV.

For the CDR3, the DNA is TGTGCCAGCAGCTTTCGCCGCGGGAGAAGCAATCAGCCCCAGCATTTT. Translating gives CASSFRRGRSNQPQHF. The genes are TRBV5-6 and TRBJ1-5; D is uncertain. CDR3 length: 16 amino acids. Germline loops: CDR1 SGHDT, CDR2 YYEEEE. The V and J ends lost 2 bases and 1 base respectively, with 13 bases between them.

J is TRBJ1-1 and V is TRBV7-2, with D unresolved. The CDR3 extends over 14 amino acids. Germline CDR1 and CDR2: SGHTA and FQGNSA. Trimming pared 1 base from V and 2 bases from J, leaving 8 bases between. The CDR3 is CASSLGTDNTEAFF. CDR3 coding DNA: TGTGCCAGCAGCTTAGGGACTGATAACACTGAAGCTTTCTTT.

The sample holds one count of this clone. The chain recombines TRBV7-3 with TRBJ2-5; 7 nucleotides line up with TRBD1. Germline CDR1 SGHTA, CDR2 FQGTGA. V was pared by 4 bases and J by 5 bases, with 7 bases of the junction left unmatched. The CDR3 is made up of 14 amino acids. The CDR3 DNA reads TGTGCCAGCAGCTCGACAGGGTTAGGGGAGACCCAGTACTTC. This encodes CASSSTGLGETQYF.

The V and J genes are TRBV27 and TRBJ2-3, with 11 bases that match TRBD2. The CDR3 has 16 residues. Losses at the gene ends were 5 bases for V and 4 bases for J; bases not matched to a gene: 8. CDR1 is MNHEY, CDR2 SMNVEV, per germline (reference sequence). This CDR3 is CASSPIAGGPPDTQYF. The CDR3 DNA reads TGTGCCAGCAGTCCAATAGCGGGGGGGCCCCCAGATACGCAGTATTTT.

This chain connects TRBV19 to TRBJ2-7, with TRBD1 identical over 8 bases. V dropped 9 bases and J dropped 3; count of bases not matched to a gene: 10. The CDR3 runs 14 residues. In germline, CDR1 is LNHDA, CDR2 SQIVND (reference sequence). In DNA, the CDR3 is TGTGCCAGAGGGTACAGGGGGGATCTCTACGAGCAGTACTTC. Translated: CARGYRGDLYEQYF.

This clone occurred a few times. The chain joins TRBV13 to TRBJ2-7; D not resolved. The CDR3 loop spans 14 amino acids. In germline, CDR1 is PRHDT, CDR2 FYEKMQ (reference sequence). Trimming took 0 bases from V and 3 from J, leaving 9 bases between them. The DNA for the CDR3 is TGTGCCAGCAGCTTAGGCCGGGTGGGCTACGAGCAGTACTTC. Its translation: CASSLGRVGYEQYF.

The CDR3 coding sequence is TGTGCCAGCAGTTACGCTGAATCCAGGGTGGAACTGTTTTTT. Protein sequence: CASSYAESRVELFF. V usage is TRBV6-5 and J usage is TRBJ1-4, with a possible D match to TRBD1 (5 bases). The CDR3 totals 14 residues. V was shortened by 2 bases and J by 12 bases, with 16 bases between the two germline ends. Germline lookup yields CDR1 MNHEY and CDR2 SVGAGI.